The 10 T cell receptor beta chains below were found in one sample sequenced in a study of shared clonotypes between healthy human individuals. Positively selected for CCR7, the CD45RO-negative cells used as naive CD8 cells excluded terminally differentiated effector memory CD45RA+ cells. Assay used: immunoSEQ multiplex PCR; TCRdb lists only in-frame clones, some missing. The sample holds about 680,000 clones, about 91% seen once. The sequencing input was naive CD8+ T cells sorted from blood. The receptor set was obtained from a man aged 30-40 years in good health.

V is TRBV28 and J is TRBJ1-4; D call uncertain. V was trimmed by 7 bases and J by 2 bases, leaving 14 bases between them. Looked up from germline, CDR1 is MDHEN and CDR2 is SYDVKM. This CDR3 contains 15 residues. CDR3 in amino acids: CASNSGQRTNEKLFF. CDR3 coding DNA: TGTGCCAGCAACTCCGGCCAAAGGACTAATGAAAAACTGTTTTTT.

The rearrangement links TRBV29-1 to TRBJ2-7, with D possibly being TRBD1 (5 bases). Germline-derived CDR1 and CDR2 are SQVTM and ANQGSEA. This CDR3 is built from 12 residues. With 6 bases removed from V and 6 bases from J, the gap between germline ends came to 15 bases. The CDR3 DNA sequence: TGCAGCGTGGCCCTCCAGGGTTTCGAGCAGTACTTC. Translated: CSVALQGFEQYF.

In DNA, the CDR3 is TGTGCCGGAGCTGGGACAGGGGACACCGGGGAGCTGTTTTTT. This encodes CAGAGTGDTGELFF. This chain uses TRBV7-9 with TRBJ2-2; TRBD1 matches at 10 bases. This CDR3 comprises 14 residues. Looked up from germline, CDR1 is SEHNR and CDR2 is FQNEAQ (reference sequence). Trimming took 11 bases from V and 3 from J; bases not matched to a gene: 6.

The chain employs TRBV11-2 and TRBJ2-7; D tentatively fits TRBD1 or TRBD2 (7 bases each). This CDR3 is 15 amino acids long. Trimming left V 5 bases short and J 4 bases short, with 18 bases between. Germline V CDR1 and CDR2: SGHAT, FQNNGV. CDR3 nucleotides: TGTGCCAGCAGCGCGTGGACAGGCGGGGGATACGAGCAGTACTTC. Its translation is CASSAWTGGGYEQYF.

This clone turned up a few times. Additional DNA sequences in this sample encode the identical CDR3. The chain couples TRBV19 to TRBJ2-2; no clear D gene. V lost 3 bases to trimming and J lost 8 bases, with 7 bases between them. This CDR3 has 12 amino acids. Germline assignment: CDR1 LNHDA and CDR2 SQIVND (reference sequence). CDR3 loop: CASSISAGELFF. The CDR3 coding sequence is TGTGCCAGTAGTATCTCCGCAGGGGAGCTGTTTTTT.

This clone was counted a few times. Other DNA sequences within the sample encode an identical CDR3. The genes are TRBV29-1 and TRBJ2-7; the D gene is possibly TRBD1 (6 bases). This CDR3 is 13 amino acids long. V shed 0 bases and J shed 2 bases, with 8 bases lying between them. CDR1 is SQVTM and CDR2 is ANQGSEA in the germline V gene. CDR3 in DNA: TGCAGCGTTGAAGAGGACAGACCCTACGAGCAGTACTTC. Translation gives CSVEEDRPYEQYF.

The chain is built from TRBV30 and TRBJ2-5; TRBD2 aligns across 12 bases. V lost 3 bases, J lost 11 bases, and 13 bases stayed unmatched. Germline lookup yields CDR1 GTSNPN and CDR2 SVGIG (reference sequence). The CDR3 spans 15 residues. The CDR3 loop reads CAWREGLAGLSKQYF. The CDR3 nucleotides read TGTGCCTGGAGAGAAGGACTAGCGGGATTGTCCAAGCAGTACTTC.

This rearrangement joins TRBV7-9 to TRBJ2-7, with TRBD2 matching 8 bases. The junction had 10 bases not matched to a gene; V was cut back by 5 bases and J by 4 bases. The germline V gene has CDR1 SEHNR and CDR2 FQNEAQ (reference sequence). CDR3 length: 15 residues. CDR3 protein: CASSMGVAGGYEQYF. The DNA for the CDR3 is TGTGCCAGCAGCATGGGGGTTGCGGGAGGTTACGAGCAGTACTTC. The full variable domain, with the rest looked up from reference TRBV7-9 and TRBJ2-7, is DTGVSQNPRHKITKRGQNVTFRCDPISEHNRLYWYRQTLGQGPEFLTYFQNEAQLEKSRLLSDRFSAERPKGSFSTLEIQRTEQGDSAMYLCASSMGVAGGYEQYFGPGTRLTVT.

J is TRBJ2-1 and V is TRBV10-3, with D perhaps TRBD2 (5 bases). The germline V and J ends were trimmed by 7 bases and 1 base, with 17 bases remaining between them. Germline CDR1 is ENHRY and CDR2 is SYGVKD. The CDR3 has 16 residues. CDR3 DNA sequence: TGTGCCATCAACGGGGTGGCGGGTACTTCCTACAATGAGCAGTTCTTC. It encodes CAINGVAGTSYNEQFF.

The chain employs TRBV13 and TRBJ2-7; 12 nucleotides agree with TRBD2. The trim removed 4 bases at V and 2 bases at J, leaving 3 bases unmatched. Germline V gene data show CDR1 as PRHDT and CDR2 as FYEKMQ (reference sequence). CDR3 size: 15 residues. The CDR3, as DNA: TGTGCCAGCAGCTCGCGACTAGCGGGAGCCTACGAGCAGTACTTC. Translation: CASSSRLAGAYEQYF.